One and the same sample provided the 13 T cell receptor beta chains below, sequenced in a study of blood T cell repertoires in COVID-19. TCRdb keeps only in-frame clones here, not all; method: immunoSEQ multiplex PCR. The sample contains 200,000 to 250,000 clones, 70% to 90% of which appear only once. Sequenced sample: peripheral blood. These receptors all come from a man aged 25-45 years with COVID-19, enrolled during active disease.

This clone has only one observation. CDR3: CASSYPQRQPQHF. The CDR3 region has the DNA TGTGCCAGTAGTTATCCCCAGCGTCAGCCCCAGCATTTT. The chain employs TRBV19 and TRBJ1-5; D uncertain. The CDR3 spans 13 residues. Trimming removed 5 bases at V and 6 bases at J, with 11 bases between. The V gene's germline CDR1 is LNHDA and CDR2 SQIVND (reference sequence).

The rearrangement joins TRBV6-5 to TRBJ1-2; D unresolved. The V gene lost 4 bases and the J gene lost 8 bases, with 14 bases spanning the gap. Germline values: CDR1 MNHEY, CDR2 SVGAGI. The CDR3 is 13 amino acids. CDR3 amino acids: CASSSDNSRGYTF. The CDR3, as DNA: TGTGCCAGCAGTTCAGACAATTCCCGAGGCTACACCTTC.

The rearrangement links TRBV2 to TRBJ2-7; D call uncertain. V was shortened by 6 bases and J by 4 bases, with 10 bases between the two germline ends. This CDR3 comprises 12 residues. Germline CDR1 is SNHLY and CDR2 is FYNNEI. The CDR3 DNA reads as TGTGCCAGCAGGGCCAGTGGTTACGAGCAGTACTTC. Translated, it gives CASRASGYEQYF.

This clone was recorded only once. The chain joins TRBV29-1 to TRBJ1-2; TRBD1 matches at 7 bases. Unmatched junction bases numbered 4, after V lost 6 bases and J lost 3 bases. The CDR3 is made up of 12 amino acids. Germline CDR1 SQVTM, CDR2 ANQGSEA. The CDR3 sequence is CSVTGAHYGYTF. In DNA form, the CDR3 reads TGCAGCGTCACAGGGGCGCACTATGGCTACACCTTC.

This chain links TRBV10-3 with TRBJ1-2; possible D gene TRBD1, 6 bases. In germline, CDR1 is ENHRY, CDR2 SYGVKD. This CDR3 spans 14 amino acids. Trimming stripped 6 bases from V and 8 bases from J, with 19 bases between. CDR3 region: CAIRAYTGMEGYTF. In nucleotides, the CDR3 is TGTGCCATCAGAGCCTATACAGGGATGGAGGGCTACACCTTC.

This sequence joins TRBV7-2 and TRBJ1-2; D possibly corresponds to TRBD1 (6 bases). This CDR3 contains 14 residues. V lost 1 base, J lost 4 bases, and 10 bases lay in between. Germline V gives CDR1 SGHTA, CDR2 FQGNSA. The CDR3 nucleotides are TGTGCCAGCAGCTTAGAGCGGACAGTCTATGGCTACACCTTC. Translated: CASSLERTVYGYTF.

The rearrangement uses TRBV28 and TRBJ1-2, with 9 bases aligning to TRBD1. In germline, CDR1 is MDHEN, CDR2 SYDVKM. The CDR3 is 15 residues long. The V segment lost 6 bases and the J segment 9 bases; nucleotides outside the gene matches: 14. DNA for the CDR3: TGTGCCAGCAGGGGTCCCGGGACAGGGATCGGAAGCTACACCTTC. Its protein product is CASRGPGTGIGSYTF.

The CDR3 coding sequence is TGTGCCAGCAGCCAAGGCACAGGGCGCAACACTGAAGCTTTCTTT. Protein sequence: CASSQGTGRNTEAFF. The gene calls are TRBV3-1 (or the pseudogene TRBV3-2) and TRBJ1-1; D might be TRBD1 (6 bases). This CDR3 is 15 amino acids long. Germline V gene sequence: CDR1 LGHDT, CDR2 YNNKEL (reference sequence). Trimming removed 1 base at V and 2 bases at J, with 11 bases between.

The chain employs TRBV11-1 and TRBJ1-3, with D unclear. The CDR3 spans 16 residues. Germline values: CDR1 SGHAT, CDR2 FQDESV (reference sequence). The ends were cut back, 3 bases at V and 2 bases at J, with 14 bases in the middle. This chain's CDR3 is CASSFNGFGTGNTIYF. The CDR3 DNA is TGTGCCAGCAGCTTTAACGGTTTCGGGACTGGAAACACCATATATTTT.

The rearrangement links TRBV9 to TRBJ1-2; D is possibly TRBD1 (5 bases). The CDR3 is 16 amino acids. CDR1 is SGDLS, CDR2 YYNGEE, per germline. V was cut by 6 bases and J by 0 bases, with 18 bases left in between. The chain's CDR3 is CASKGAGERSNYGYTF. CDR3 sequence (DNA): TGTGCCAGCAAAGGGGCAGGTGAACGCTCTAACTATGGCTACACCTTC.

The chain couples TRBV13 to TRBJ1-2; 7 positions match TRBD1. The germline V gene encodes CDR1 PRHDT and CDR2 FYEKMQ (reference sequence). This CDR3 contains 14 residues. Trimming cost V 5 bases and J 2 bases; bases outside gene matches: 5. The CDR3 nucleotides are TGTGCCAGCAGCCCAACACAGGGGAACTATGGCTACACCTTC. This sequence encodes CASSPTQGNYGYTF.

This clone appeared a single time. The chain employs TRBV28 and TRBJ2-7, with 8 bases fitting TRBD1. There are 14 residues in the CDR3. The V gene's germline CDR1 is MDHEN and CDR2 SYDVKM. The trim removed 4 bases at V and 3 bases at J, leaving 5 bases unmatched. As DNA, the CDR3 is TGTGCCAGCAGTTCACAGGGGGGAGGCTACGAGCAGTACTTC. Amino acids: CASSSQGGGYEQYF.

The V call is TRBV9, the J call TRBJ1-1; 7 bases line up with TRBD1. There are 18 residues in the CDR3. The trim removed 0 bases at V and 2 bases at J, leaving 13 bases unmatched. From germline, CDR1 is SGDLS and CDR2 YYNGEE. The CDR3 is CASSVEGQGVWGNTEAFF. The CDR3 nucleotides are TGTGCCAGCAGCGTAGAAGGGCAGGGGGTATGGGGTAACACTGAAGCTTTCTTT.